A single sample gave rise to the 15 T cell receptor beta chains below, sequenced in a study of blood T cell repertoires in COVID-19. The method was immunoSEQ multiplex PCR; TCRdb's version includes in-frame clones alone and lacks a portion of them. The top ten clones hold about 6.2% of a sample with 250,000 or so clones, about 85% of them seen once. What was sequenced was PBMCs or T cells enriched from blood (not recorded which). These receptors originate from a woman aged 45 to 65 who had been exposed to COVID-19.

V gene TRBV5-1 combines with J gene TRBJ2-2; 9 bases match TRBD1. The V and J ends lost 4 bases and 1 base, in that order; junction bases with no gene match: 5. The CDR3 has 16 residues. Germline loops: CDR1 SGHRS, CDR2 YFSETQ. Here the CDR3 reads CASSPGQGRNTGELFF. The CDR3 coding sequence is TGCGCCAGCAGCCCGGGACAGGGTCGGAACACCGGGGAGCTGTTTTTT.

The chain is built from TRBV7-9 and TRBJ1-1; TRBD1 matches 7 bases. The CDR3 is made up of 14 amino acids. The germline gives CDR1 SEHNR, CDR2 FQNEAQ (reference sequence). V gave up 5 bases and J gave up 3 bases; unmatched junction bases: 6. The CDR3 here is CASSPGQTYTEAFF. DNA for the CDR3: TGTGCCAGCAGCCCGGGACAGACATACACTGAAGCTTTCTTT.

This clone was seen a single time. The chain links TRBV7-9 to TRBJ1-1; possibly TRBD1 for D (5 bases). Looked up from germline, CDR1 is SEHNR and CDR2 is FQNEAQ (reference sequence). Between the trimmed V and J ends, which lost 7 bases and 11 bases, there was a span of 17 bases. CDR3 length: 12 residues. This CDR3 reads CASTRVVEGAFF. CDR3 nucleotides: TGTGCCAGCACCCGGGTAGTGGAGGGGGCTTTCTTT.

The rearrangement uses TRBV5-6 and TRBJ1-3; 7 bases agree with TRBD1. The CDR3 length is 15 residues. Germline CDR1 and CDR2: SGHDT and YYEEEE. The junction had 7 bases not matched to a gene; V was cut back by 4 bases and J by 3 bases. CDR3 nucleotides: TGTGCCAGCAGCAACCCTACAGGGGATGGAAACACCATATATTTT. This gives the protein CASSNPTGDGNTIYF.

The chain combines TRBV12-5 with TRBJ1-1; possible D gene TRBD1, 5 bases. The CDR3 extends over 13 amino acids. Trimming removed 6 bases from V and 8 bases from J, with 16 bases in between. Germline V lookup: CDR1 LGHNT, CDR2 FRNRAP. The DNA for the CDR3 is TGTGCTAGTGGCCTATACGGGGGAGGGGAAGCTTTCTTT. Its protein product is CASGLYGGGEAFF.

Written as DNA, the CDR3 is TGTGCCAGCAGCGATGCCCCCGGGACAGGGGGCCACGACCAAGAGACCCAGTACTTC. The encoded protein is CASSDAPGTGGHDQETQYF. The V call is TRBV9, the J call TRBJ2-5, with 12 positions matching TRBD1. The junction had 12 bases not matched to a gene; V was cut back by 3 bases and J by 0 bases. The CDR3 has 19 amino acids. Per the germline V gene, CDR1 is SGDLS and CDR2 is YYNGEE.

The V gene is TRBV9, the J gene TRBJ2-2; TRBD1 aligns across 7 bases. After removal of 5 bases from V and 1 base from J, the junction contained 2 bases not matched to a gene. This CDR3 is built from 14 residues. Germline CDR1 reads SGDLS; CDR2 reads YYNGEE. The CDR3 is CASRPGGNTGELFF. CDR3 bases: TGTGCCAGCAGGCCAGGGGGGAACACCGGGGAGCTGTTTTTT.

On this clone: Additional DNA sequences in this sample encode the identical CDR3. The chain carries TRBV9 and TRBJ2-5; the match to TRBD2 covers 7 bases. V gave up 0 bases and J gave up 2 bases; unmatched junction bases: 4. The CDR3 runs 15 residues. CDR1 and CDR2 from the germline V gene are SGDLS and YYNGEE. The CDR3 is CASSVAGGLQETQYF. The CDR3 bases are TGTGCCAGCAGCGTAGCTGGGGGACTACAAGAGACCCAGTACTTC.

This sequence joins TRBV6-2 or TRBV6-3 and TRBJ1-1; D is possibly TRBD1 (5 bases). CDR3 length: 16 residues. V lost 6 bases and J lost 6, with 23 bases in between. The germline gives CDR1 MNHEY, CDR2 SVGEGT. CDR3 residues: CASSRNPWQGKSEAFF. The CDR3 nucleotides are TGTGCCAGCAGCCGTAACCCTTGGCAGGGTAAGTCTGAAGCTTTCTTT.

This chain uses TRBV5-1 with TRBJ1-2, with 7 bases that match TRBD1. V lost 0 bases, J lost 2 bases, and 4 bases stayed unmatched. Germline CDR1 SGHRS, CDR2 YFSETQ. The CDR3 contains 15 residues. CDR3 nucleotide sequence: TGCGCCAGCAGCTTGGGACGGGGACAGAACTATGGCTACACCTTC. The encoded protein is CASSLGRGQNYGYTF.

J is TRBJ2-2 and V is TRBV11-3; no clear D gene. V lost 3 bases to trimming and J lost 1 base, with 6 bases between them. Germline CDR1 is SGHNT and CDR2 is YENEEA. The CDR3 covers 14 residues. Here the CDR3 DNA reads TGTGCCAGCAGCTTGGCGGTGAACACCGGGGAGCTGTTTTTT. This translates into CASSLAVNTGELFF.

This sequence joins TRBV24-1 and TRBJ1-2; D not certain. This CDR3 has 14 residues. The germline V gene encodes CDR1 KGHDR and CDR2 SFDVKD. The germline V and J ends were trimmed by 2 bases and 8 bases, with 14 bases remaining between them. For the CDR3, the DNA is TGTGCCACCAGTGATTCCGACTGGCGTGGAGGCTACACCTTC. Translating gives CATSDSDWRGGYTF.

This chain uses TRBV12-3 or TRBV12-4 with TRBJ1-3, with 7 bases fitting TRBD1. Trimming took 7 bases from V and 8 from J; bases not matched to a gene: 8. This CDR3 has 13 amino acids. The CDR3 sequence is CASIRGLRDTIYF. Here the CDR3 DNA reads TGTGCCAGCATTAGGGGGCTTAGGGACACCATATATTTT.

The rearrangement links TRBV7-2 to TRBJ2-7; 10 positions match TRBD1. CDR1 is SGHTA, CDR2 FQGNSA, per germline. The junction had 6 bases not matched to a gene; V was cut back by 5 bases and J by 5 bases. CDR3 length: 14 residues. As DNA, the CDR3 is TGTGCCAGCAGCCCTAGACAGGGGGCTCACGAGCAGTACTTC. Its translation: CASSPRQGAHEQYF.

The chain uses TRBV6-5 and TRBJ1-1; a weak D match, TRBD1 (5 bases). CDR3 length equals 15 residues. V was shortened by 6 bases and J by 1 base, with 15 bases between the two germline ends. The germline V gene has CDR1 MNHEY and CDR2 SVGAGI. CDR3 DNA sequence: TGTGCCAGCAGCCGTATACAGGTTGCGAACACTGAAGCTTTCTTT. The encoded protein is CASSRIQVANTEAFF.